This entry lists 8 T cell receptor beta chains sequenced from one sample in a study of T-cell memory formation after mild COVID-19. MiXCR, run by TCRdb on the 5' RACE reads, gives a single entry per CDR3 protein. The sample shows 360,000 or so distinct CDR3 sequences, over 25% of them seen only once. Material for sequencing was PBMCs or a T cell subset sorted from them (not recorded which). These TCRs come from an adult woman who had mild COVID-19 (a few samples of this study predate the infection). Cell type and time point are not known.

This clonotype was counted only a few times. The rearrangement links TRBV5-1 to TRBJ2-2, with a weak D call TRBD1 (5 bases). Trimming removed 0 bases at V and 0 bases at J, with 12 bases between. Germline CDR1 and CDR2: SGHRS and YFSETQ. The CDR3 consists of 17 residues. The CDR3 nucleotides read TGCGCCAGCAGCTTGGCCCCGACAGACACGAACACCGGGGAGCTGTTTTTT. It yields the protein CASSLAPTDTNTGELFF.

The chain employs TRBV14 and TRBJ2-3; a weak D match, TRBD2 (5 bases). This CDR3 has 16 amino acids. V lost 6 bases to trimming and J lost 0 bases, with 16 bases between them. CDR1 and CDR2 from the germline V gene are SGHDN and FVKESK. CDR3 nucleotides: TGTGCCAGCAGGGGAGCGGAGGTGGCTAGCACAGATACGCAGTATTTT. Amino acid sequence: CASRGAEVASTDTQYF.

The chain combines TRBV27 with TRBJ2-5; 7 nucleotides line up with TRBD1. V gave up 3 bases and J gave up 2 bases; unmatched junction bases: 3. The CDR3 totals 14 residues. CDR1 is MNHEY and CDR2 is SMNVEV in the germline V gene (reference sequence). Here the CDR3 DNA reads TGTGCCAGCAGTTTCAACAGGGGTCAAGAGACCCAGTACTTC. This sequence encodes CASSFNRGQETQYF.

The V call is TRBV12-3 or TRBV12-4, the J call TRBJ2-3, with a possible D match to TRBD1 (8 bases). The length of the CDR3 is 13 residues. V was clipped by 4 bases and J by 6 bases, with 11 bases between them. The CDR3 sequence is CASSYRGGDTQYF. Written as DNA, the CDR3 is TGTGCCAGCAGTTACAGGGGGGGGGATACGCAGTATTTT.

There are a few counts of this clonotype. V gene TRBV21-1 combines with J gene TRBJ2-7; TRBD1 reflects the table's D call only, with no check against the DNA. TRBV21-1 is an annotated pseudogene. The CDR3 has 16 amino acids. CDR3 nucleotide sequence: TGTGCCAGCAGCAAAGCAAGGACAGGGACTTCCTACGAGCAGTACTTC. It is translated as CASSKARTGTSYEQYF.

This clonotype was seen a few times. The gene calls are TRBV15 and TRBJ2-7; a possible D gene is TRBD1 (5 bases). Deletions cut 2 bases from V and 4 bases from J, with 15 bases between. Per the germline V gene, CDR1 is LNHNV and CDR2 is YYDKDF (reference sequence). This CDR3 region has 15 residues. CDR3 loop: CATSRTQGSKYEQYF. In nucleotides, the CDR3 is TGTGCCACCAGCAGAACCCAGGGAAGTAAGTACGAGCAGTACTTC.

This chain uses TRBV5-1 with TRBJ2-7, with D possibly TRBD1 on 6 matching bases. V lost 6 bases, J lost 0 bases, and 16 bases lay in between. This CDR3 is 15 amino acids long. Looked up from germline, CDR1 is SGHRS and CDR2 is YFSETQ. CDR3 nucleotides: TGCGCCAGCACCAGAGAGGGGGTTTCCTCCTACGAGCAGTACTTC. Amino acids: CASTREGVSSYEQYF.

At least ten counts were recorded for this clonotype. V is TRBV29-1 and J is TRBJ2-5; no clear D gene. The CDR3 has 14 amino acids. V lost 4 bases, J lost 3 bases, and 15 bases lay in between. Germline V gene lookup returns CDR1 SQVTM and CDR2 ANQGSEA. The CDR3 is CSVVPSTSKETQYF. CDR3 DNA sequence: TGCAGCGTTGTCCCCTCGACGTCGAAAGAGACCCAGTACTTC.